This entry features one TCR beta chain sequence. It was cDNA, reverse transcribed from extracted RNA, that served as the sequencing template. The protocol was immunoSEQ multiplex PCR, while the TCRdb copy is restricted to in-frame clones and leaves out a portion. The sample lists 150,000 or so clones; over 80% were seen once. With 6 bases clipped from V and 0 bases from J, the junction kept 4 bases outside the gene matches. CDR1 is MNHEY, CDR2 SVGAGI, per germline. The CDR3 length is 15 residues. This record belongs to a study of CD8+ T cells in alopecia areata. The starting material was CD8+ T cells sorted from blood, obtained at week 0. This receptor was taken from a human donor with alopecia areata. The chain links TRBV6-5 to TRBJ2-3, with TRBD2 matching over 9 bases. The CDR3 coding sequence is TGTGCCAGCAGCGCCCTAGCGGGAAGCACAGATACGCAGTATTTT. It is translated as CASSALAGSTDTQYF.